This passage covers 14 T cell receptor beta chains from one sample sequenced in a study of blood T cell repertoires in COVID-19. The protocol was immunoSEQ multiplex PCR, while the TCRdb copy is restricted to in-frame clones and leaves out a portion. The data contain 250,000 to 300,000 clones, roughly 91% of them seen just once; the ten biggest clones take up just under 9%. Sequenced input: PBMCs or T cells enriched from blood (not recorded which). These receptors all come from a man between 40 and 49 years old who had recovered from COVID-19.

V and J are TRBV6-5 and TRBJ2-1; D is possibly TRBD1 (6 bases). Per the germline V gene, CDR1 is MNHEY and CDR2 is SVGAGI. The V end was cut by 2 bases, the J end by 5 bases, with 13 bases between. The CDR3 is made up of 15 amino acids. CDR3 protein: CASSYGRGENNEQFF. The CDR3 DNA reads TGTGCCAGCAGTTACGGCAGGGGAGAGAACAATGAGCAGTTCTTC.

The J gene is TRBJ2-1, the V gene TRBV21-1; TRBD1 reflects the table's D call only, with no check against the DNA. TRBV21-1 constitutes a pseudogene. The CDR3 consists of 16 residues. CDR3 in amino acids: CASSRGQSSSYNEQFF. In DNA, the CDR3 is TGTGCCAGCAGCAGGGGACAGTCGAGCTCCTACAATGAGCAGTTCTTC.

The V gene is TRBV3-1 (or the pseudogene TRBV3-2), the J gene TRBJ2-7; D perhaps matches TRBD2 (5 bases). V was trimmed by 0 bases and J by 1 base, leaving 13 bases between them. This CDR3 region has 16 residues. Germline values: CDR1 LGHDT, CDR2 YNNKEL (reference sequence). As DNA, the CDR3 is TGTGCCAGCAGCCAAGAACGGACTGGGGTTTCCTACGAGCAGTACTTC. This codes for CASSQERTGVSYEQYF.

This chain links TRBV7-8 with TRBJ1-5; 9 positions match TRBD1. CDR1 is SGHVS, CDR2 FQNEAQ, per germline. The V and J ends lost 4 bases and 3 bases, in that order; junction bases with no gene match: 7. The CDR3 extends over 16 amino acids. CDR3 loop: CASSWDRAQPNQPQHF. CDR3 sequence (DNA): TGTGCCAGCAGCTGGGACAGGGCACAACCCAATCAGCCCCAGCATTTT.

The chain links TRBV12-3 or TRBV12-4 to TRBJ1-1; TRBD1 agrees at 10 bases. With 8 bases clipped from V and 3 bases from J, the junction kept 3 bases outside the gene matches. The CDR3 loop spans 13 amino acids. The CDR3 reads CASGQGGDTEAFF. In DNA form, the CDR3 reads TGTGCCAGCGGACAGGGGGGTGACACTGAAGCTTTCTTT.

CDR3 sequence (DNA): TGTGCCAGCACCCCAACAGGGTCCACCTCCTGGTATGGCTACACCTTC. It specifies CASTPTGSTSWYGYTF. The chain recombines TRBV11-2 with TRBJ1-2, with D maybe TRBD1 (6 bases). This CDR3 is 16 amino acids long. Germline assignment: CDR1 SGHAT and CDR2 FQNNGV. Trimming took off 7 bases at V and 5 bases at J, with 23 bases between the two ends.

The J gene is TRBJ1-5, the V gene TRBV19; 9 nucleotides agree with TRBD1. V shed 1 base and J 0 bases; nucleotides not matched to a gene: 4. CDR1 is LNHDA, CDR2 SQIVND, per germline (reference sequence). The CDR3 totals 17 residues. The CDR3 DNA reads TGTGCCAGTAGTATAGGAGGGACAGGGCGTAGCAATCAGCCCCAGCATTTT. Amino acids: CASSIGGTGRSNQPQHF.

The genes are TRBV2 and TRBJ2-4, with D possibly matching TRBD2 (5 bases). V was trimmed by 4 bases and J by 2 bases, leaving 15 bases between them. CDR3 length: 16 amino acids. Germline lookup yields CDR1 SNHLY and CDR2 FYNNEI. CDR3 sequence: CASSGGRGRSKNIQYF. The CDR3 DNA reads TGTGCCAGCAGTGGCGGTCGGGGAAGGTCCAAAAACATTCAGTACTTC.

This chain uses TRBV28 with TRBJ1-5; D not resolved. Trimming stripped 3 bases from V and 9 bases from J, with 15 bases between. The CDR3 has 14 residues. The germline gives CDR1 MDHEN, CDR2 SYDVKM. The CDR3 reads CASSFPGLQWPQHF. CDR3 sequence (DNA): TGTGCCAGCAGTTTTCCGGGTCTCCAATGGCCCCAGCATTTT.

The gene calls are TRBV12-3 or TRBV12-4 and TRBJ1-5; 7 nucleotides match TRBD1. Unmatched junction bases numbered 4, after V lost 6 bases and J lost 5 bases. The CDR3 runs 13 residues. The CDR3: CASRKDRHQPQHF. In nucleotides, the CDR3 is TGTGCCAGCAGGAAGGACAGGCATCAGCCCCAGCATTTT.

The chain uses TRBV4-1 and TRBJ1-1; 11 positions agree with TRBD1. The CDR3 has 19 residues. With V trimmed by 6 bases and J by 0 bases, 15 bases remained unmatched. Germline V gene lookup returns CDR1 MGHRA and CDR2 YSYEKL. The CDR3 is CASSHLMDRGPTMNTEAFF. The DNA for the CDR3 is TGCGCCAGCAGTCACCTTATGGACAGGGGGCCTACCATGAACACTGAAGCTTTCTTT.

The chain combines TRBV10-3 with TRBJ2-2, with D perhaps matching TRBD1 (6 bases). The V end lost 6 bases, the J end lost 6 bases, and 11 bases lay between the germline ends. CDR3 size: 13 residues. CDR1 is ENHRY and CDR2 is SYGVKD in the germline V gene. This CDR3 is CAISSQGAGELFF. The CDR3 nucleotides read TGTGCCATCAGCTCACAGGGAGCCGGGGAGCTGTTTTTT.

V usage is TRBV6-5 and J usage is TRBJ2-5; tentative D call: TRBD1 (5 bases). Trimming took off 2 bases at V and 1 base at J, with 8 bases between the two ends. CDR1 and CDR2 from the germline V gene are MNHEY and SVGAGI. The CDR3 length is 14 residues. The CDR3 DNA sequence: TGTGCCAGCAGTTACGTGGGGCCCCAAGAGACCCAGTACTTC. Translating gives CASSYVGPQETQYF.

The chain joins TRBV12-3 or TRBV12-4 to TRBJ1-2; no reliable D call. V dropped 5 bases and J dropped 6 bases, with 13 bases sitting between them. This CDR3 is built from 13 residues. For the CDR3, the DNA is TGTGCCAGCAGTAGTACGAGGGCGGATGGCTACACCTTC. Protein sequence: CASSSTRADGYTF.